This TCR beta chain came from a study of radiotherapy plus CTLA-4 blockade in lung cancer. Trimming shortened V by 3 bases and J by 0 bases, and 11 bases separated the two germline ends. This CDR3 spans 15 amino acids. The germline CDR1 and CDR2 sequences are MNHNS and SASEGT. Participants had chemo-refractory metastatic non-small-cell lung cancer and were treated with focal radiation plus ipilimumab CTLA-4 blockade. Only in-frame clones appear in the TCRdb table, and some are missing; sequencing was by immunoSEQ multiplex PCR. This sample has around 100,000 clones, with more than 75% found just once.

The rearrangement links TRBV6-1 to TRBJ2-5, with D hard to call. The sequence derives from a human donor with non-small cell lung cancer that progressed on radiotherapy plus ipilimumab. Some clones in this sample may be carry-over from other donors' samples. This specimen consisted of peripheral blood, obtained from a patient treated with radiotherapy plus ipilimumab. CDR3 sequence: CASSEGNLNQETQYF. For the CDR3, the DNA is TGTGCCAGCAGTGAGGGTAACCTAAACCAAGAGACCCAGTACTTC.